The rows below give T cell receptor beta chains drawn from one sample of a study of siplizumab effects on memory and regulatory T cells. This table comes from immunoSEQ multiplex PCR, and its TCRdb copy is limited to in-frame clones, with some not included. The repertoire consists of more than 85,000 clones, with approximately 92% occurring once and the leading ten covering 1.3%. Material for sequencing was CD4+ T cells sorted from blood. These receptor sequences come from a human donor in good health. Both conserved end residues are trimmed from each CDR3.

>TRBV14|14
ASSPYRYTSTDTQY
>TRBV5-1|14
ASSPTSGGAYNEQY
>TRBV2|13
ASRGDRSRNYGYT
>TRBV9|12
ASSEQGTGNTIY
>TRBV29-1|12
SVVRQDSYNEQF
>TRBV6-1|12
ASSWGLAEETQY
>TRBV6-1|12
ASSDSGSSYEQY
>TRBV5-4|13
ASSTGTGFNQPQH
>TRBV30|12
AWSRAFGGNTQY
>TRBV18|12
ASSPENYLYGYT
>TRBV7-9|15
ASSLLGGITTNEKLF
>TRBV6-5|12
ASTRSPENSPLH
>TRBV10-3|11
ATVEDRTYEQY
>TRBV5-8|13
ASTYNPVMNTEAF
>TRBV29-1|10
SAGGTYNEQF
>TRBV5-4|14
ASSLDRDRGGNTIY
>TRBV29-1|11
SASGQMNTEAF
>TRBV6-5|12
ASSRIGGDQPQH
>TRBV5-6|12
ASSLAQAGTEAF
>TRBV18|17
ASSPPTAGGGLSSYEQY
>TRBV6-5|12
ASRPTRGSETQY
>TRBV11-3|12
ASSLTDSTDTQY
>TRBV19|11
ASSGGPPYEQY
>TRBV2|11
ASRGTGVSGYT
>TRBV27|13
ASSFYRADYNEQF
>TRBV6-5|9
ASSRTYEQY